The 14 T cell receptor beta chains in this list originate from one sample, sequenced in a study of blood T cell repertoires in COVID-19. The data were produced by immunoSEQ multiplex PCR, yet TCRdb's version contains in-frame clones alone and is incomplete. The profile shows about 310,000 clones, roughly 87% of them singletons. Source material: peripheral blood. The receptors derive from a man aged 18 to 29 with active or convalescent COVID-19.

J is TRBJ2-5 and V is TRBV5-1, with TRBD1 as a possible D gene (6 bases). The germline V and J ends were trimmed by 4 bases and 0 bases, with 13 bases remaining between them. Per germline, CDR1 SGHRS and CDR2 YFSETQ. This CDR3 is 15 amino acids long. The CDR3 loop reads CASSIQGTHQETQYF. The DNA for the CDR3 is TGCGCCAGCAGCATACAGGGAACCCACCAAGAGACCCAGTACTTC.

The V and J genes are TRBV5-1 and TRBJ2-1; D is ambiguous. V was trimmed by 0 bases and J by 2 bases, leaving 9 bases between them. CDR1 is SGHRS and CDR2 is YFSETQ in the germline V gene. The CDR3 contains 15 residues. CDR3 DNA: TGCGCCAGCAGCTTGGGAGGAGAGCCCTACAATGAGCAGTTCTTC. This sequence encodes CASSLGGEPYNEQFF.

This clone came up once. This chain connects TRBV6-1 to TRBJ1-1, with a tentative D call TRBD1 (6 bases). V lost 4 bases and J 0 bases, leaving 21 bases between the germline ends. From germline, CDR1 is MNHNS and CDR2 SASEGT. The length of the CDR3 is 18 residues. CDR3: CASSVTGKGSHLNTEAFF. The DNA of the CDR3 is TGTGCCAGCAGTGTAACAGGGAAAGGGAGTCATCTGAACACTGAAGCTTTCTTT.

The chain recombines TRBV7-2 with TRBJ1-2, with 8 positions matching TRBD1. V gave up 6 bases and J gave up 7 bases; unmatched junction bases: 13. Per the germline V gene, CDR1 is SGHTA and CDR2 is FQGNSA. The CDR3 extends over 15 amino acids. The CDR3 nucleotides read TGTGCCAGCAGTTTTTACCAGGCAGGGGGCGGTGGCTACACCTTC. Translation gives CASSFYQAGGGGYTF.

The rearrangement joins TRBV5-1 to TRBJ2-3; 10 positions agree with TRBD1. The CDR3 has 14 residues. With 7 bases clipped from V and 5 bases from J, the junction kept 7 bases outside the gene matches. The V gene's germline CDR1 is SGHRS and CDR2 YFSETQ. As DNA, the CDR3 is TGCGCCAGCGGCCGGGACAGGGGTAGAGATACGCAGTATTTT. Amino acids: CASGRDRGRDTQYF.

CDR3: CASAGTDTQYF. CDR3 bases: TGTGCCTCCGCGGGTACAGATACGCAGTATTTT. J is TRBJ2-3 and V is TRBV28, with D maybe TRBD2 (5 bases). CDR1 and CDR2 from the germline V gene are MDHEN and SYDVKM. The CDR3 consists of 11 residues. With 11 bases removed from V and 3 bases from J, the gap between germline ends came to 9 bases.

This chain connects TRBV5-1 to TRBJ2-3, with D maybe TRBD2 (5 bases). The CDR3 is 13 amino acids. The germline V gene encodes CDR1 SGHRS and CDR2 YFSETQ. Trimming cost V 4 bases and J 3 bases, with 9 bases left between them. The CDR3: CASSRGRTDTQYF. The CDR3 DNA sequence: TGCGCCAGCAGCCGGGGTCGAACAGATACGCAGTATTTT.

The chain has TRBV5-1 and TRBJ1-2; TRBD1 agrees at 8 bases. In germline, CDR1 is SGHRS, CDR2 YFSETQ. The CDR3 is 15 amino acids. V lost 4 bases and J lost 0; bases outside the gene matches: 5. CDR3 sequence: CASSKQGGTNYGYTF. Written as DNA, the CDR3 is TGCGCCAGCAGCAAACAGGGGGGGACTAACTATGGCTACACCTTC.

The rearrangement uses TRBV27 and TRBJ2-3; the match to TRBD1 covers 9 bases. The CDR3 sequence is 17 residues long. Trimming cost V 5 bases and J 4 bases; bases outside gene matches: 13. Germline CDR1 is MNHEY and CDR2 is SMNVEV (reference sequence). The CDR3 protein is CASSTQTGTGPPDTQYF. The CDR3 DNA reads as TGTGCCAGCAGTACCCAAACCGGGACAGGGCCCCCAGATACGCAGTATTTT.

The rearrangement uses TRBV7-2 and TRBJ1-4; D might be TRBD1 (5 bases). Germline V gene data show CDR1 as SGHTA and CDR2 as FQGNSA. V dropped 5 bases and J dropped 7 bases, with 17 bases sitting between them. This CDR3 spans 15 amino acids. The CDR3 nucleotides are TGTGCCAGCAGCAGCCCAGGGATAAGGAGTGAAAAACTGTTTTTT. The encoded protein is CASSSPGIRSEKLFF.

This clone was picked up a small number of times. The chain links TRBV6-2 or TRBV6-3 to TRBJ1-5; possible D gene TRBD1, 6 bases. Trimming removed 1 base from V and 0 bases from J, with 10 bases in between. The CDR3 sequence is 16 residues long. CDR1 and CDR2 from the germline V gene are MNHEY and SVGEGT. The CDR3 sequence: CASSYWKGDSNQPQHF. The CDR3 DNA sequence: TGTGCCAGCAGTTACTGGAAGGGGGATAGCAATCAGCCCCAGCATTTT.

The CDR3 loop reads CASSTRTGYADTQYF. DNA of the CDR3: TGTGCCAGTAGTACAAGGACAGGGTACGCAGATACGCAGTATTTT. The chain combines TRBV19 with TRBJ2-3, with 8 positions matching TRBD1. The J segment lost 4 bases and the V segment lost 4 bases, leaving 7 bases of the junction unmatched. This CDR3 has 15 amino acids. CDR1 and CDR2 (germline): LNHDA, SQIVND (reference sequence). Based on the CDR3 plus reference TRBV19 and TRBJ2-3, the full variable domain is DGGITQSPKYLFRKEGQNVTLSCEQNLNHDAMYWYRQDPGQGLRLIYYSQIVNDFQKGDIAEGYSVSREKKESFPLTVTSAQKNPTAFYLCASSTRTGYADTQYFGPGTRLTVL.

There are a few counts of this clone. The genes are TRBV2 and TRBJ1-3; TRBD1 aligns across 8 bases. J gave up 0 bases and V 10 bases, and 5 bases lay outside the gene matches. The CDR3 totals 14 residues. Germline assignment: CDR1 SNHLY and CDR2 FYNNEI. The CDR3 region is CATRQGSSGNTIYF. For the CDR3, the DNA is TGTGCCACTAGACAGGGGAGCTCTGGAAACACCATATATTTT.

On this clone itself: Distinct nucleotide sequences in the sample also encode this CDR3. This chain connects TRBV19 to TRBJ1-1; a weak D match, TRBD1 (5 bases). The CDR3 loop spans 14 amino acids. The germline gives CDR1 LNHDA, CDR2 SQIVND (reference sequence). Trimming stripped 3 bases from V and 1 base from J, with 9 bases between. The CDR3 coding sequence is TGTGCCAGTAGTATGTGGGGGGGGAACACTGAAGCTTTCTTT. It encodes CASSMWGGNTEAFF.